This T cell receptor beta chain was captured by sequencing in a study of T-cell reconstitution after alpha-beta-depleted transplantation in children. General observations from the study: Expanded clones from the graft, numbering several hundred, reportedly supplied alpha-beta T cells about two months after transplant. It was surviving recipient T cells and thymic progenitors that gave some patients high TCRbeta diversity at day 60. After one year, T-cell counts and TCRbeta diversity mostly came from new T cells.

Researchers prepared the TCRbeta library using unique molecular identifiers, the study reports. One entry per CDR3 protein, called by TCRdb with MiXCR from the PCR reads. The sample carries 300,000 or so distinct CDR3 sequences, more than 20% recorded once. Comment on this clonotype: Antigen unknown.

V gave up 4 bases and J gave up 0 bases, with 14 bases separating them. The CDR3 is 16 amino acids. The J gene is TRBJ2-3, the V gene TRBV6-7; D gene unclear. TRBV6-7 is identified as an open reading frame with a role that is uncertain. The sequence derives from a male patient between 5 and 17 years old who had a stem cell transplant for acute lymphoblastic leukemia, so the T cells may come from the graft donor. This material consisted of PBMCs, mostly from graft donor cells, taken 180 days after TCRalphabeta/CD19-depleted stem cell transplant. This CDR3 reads CASSFSPRPSTDTQYF. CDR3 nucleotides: TGTGCCAGCAGTTTCTCTCCGCGGCCTAGCACAGATACGCAGTATTTT.